These 8 T cell receptor beta chains were all obtained from the same sample, sequenced in a study of cytomegalovirus exposure and HLA in healthy donors. PCR amplification relied on 60 Vbeta primers (plus 13 Jbeta primers). Assay used: immunoSEQ multiplex PCR; TCRdb lists only in-frame clones, some missing. This table holds roughly 120,000 clones, roughly two thirds found once. The source material was PBMCs. The receptors were sampled from a man aged 25-45 years in good health and CMV-seropositive.

V gene TRBV6-6 combines with J gene TRBJ1-4; no firm D call. The CDR3 contains 14 residues. Between the trimmed V and J ends, which lost 7 bases and 11 bases, there was a span of 20 bases. CDR1 is MNHNY and CDR2 is SVGAGI in the germline V gene (reference sequence). The CDR3 is CASNSGSRFLKLFF. In DNA, the CDR3 is TGTGCCAGCAACTCGGGGTCGCGGTTCCTTAAACTGTTTTTT.

This clone was seen only a few times. The V call is TRBV5-1, the J call TRBJ2-5; 11 nucleotides align to TRBD1. Germline CDR1 is SGHRS and CDR2 is YFSETQ. This CDR3 contains 15 residues. The J segment lost 4 bases and the V segment lost 0 bases, leaving 2 bases of the junction unmatched. This CDR3 is CASSLGTGGGETQYF. In DNA, the CDR3 is TGCGCCAGCAGCTTGGGGACAGGGGGCGGAGAGACCCAGTACTTC.

J is TRBJ1-4 and V is TRBV19; possible D gene TRBD1, 5 bases. This CDR3 region has 16 residues. Germline loops: CDR1 LNHDA, CDR2 SQIVND (reference sequence). The V and J ends lost 2 bases and 7 bases respectively, with 17 bases between them. CDR3 loop: CASSIPPGRGGEKLFF. The CDR3 bases are TGTGCCAGTAGTATACCTCCCGGGAGGGGAGGTGAAAAACTGTTTTTT.

This sequence joins TRBV18 and TRBJ1-2; 9 bases are a match to TRBD1. The germline V gene encodes CDR1 KGHSH and CDR2 LQKENI. V lost 2 bases to trimming and J lost 7 bases; unmatched junction nucleotides: 5. The CDR3 has 14 residues. As DNA, the CDR3 is TGTGCCAGCTCACCATCCCGGACAGGGGCTGGCTACACCTTC. Protein product: CASSPSRTGAGYTF.

The V call is TRBV4-3, the J call TRBJ2-7; unclear D gene. Germline assignment: CDR1 LGHNA and CDR2 YSLEER. The length of the CDR3 is 16 residues. Between the trimmed V and J ends, which lost 1 base and 3 bases, there was a span of 16 bases. The CDR3 reads CASSQGYQAENYEQYF. The CDR3 region has the DNA TGCGCCAGCAGCCAAGGTTACCAGGCCGAGAACTACGAGCAGTACTTC.

This clone came up once. The chain carries TRBV5-6 and TRBJ2-7; no firm D call. There are 14 residues in the CDR3. V gave up 3 bases and J gave up 2 bases, with 12 bases separating them. Germline CDR1 SGHDT, CDR2 YYEEEE. CDR3 in DNA: TGTGCCAGCAGCTCCCTCCACGGAGCCTACGAGCAGTACTTC. As protein: CASSSLHGAYEQYF.

The rearrangement links TRBV28 to TRBJ2-2; D remains unclear. V lost 6 bases, J lost 4 bases, and 15 bases lay in between. CDR1 is MDHEN, CDR2 SYDVKM, per germline. This CDR3 region has 15 residues. CDR3 residues: CASRGPLPRTGELFF. The CDR3 bases are TGTGCCAGCAGGGGCCCCCTCCCCCGCACCGGGGAGCTGTTTTTT.

This chain connects TRBV6-6 to TRBJ2-7; 7 bases align to TRBD2. The CDR3 is 14 amino acids. Germline V gene data show CDR1 as MNHNY and CDR2 as SVGAGI (reference sequence). The V segment lost 7 bases and the J segment 2 bases; nucleotides outside the gene matches: 8. The DNA of the CDR3 is TGTGCCAGCACCTTGGGAGGGGTTCCCTACGAGCAGTACTTC. As protein: CASTLGGVPYEQYF.